Presented here are 25 T cell receptor beta chains from one specimen sequenced in a study of blood T cell repertoires in COVID-19. Assay: immunoSEQ multiplex PCR; the TCRdb copy retains only in-frame clones and omits some. The data hold about 110,000 clones, with approximately 88% observed a single time. The sample consisted of peripheral blood. The receptors come from a human donor in a cohort sampled during active COVID-19.

This chain joins TRBV28 and TRBJ2-1; 9 bases are shared with TRBD2. Germline CDR1 MDHEN, CDR2 SYDVKM. V lost 3 bases and J lost 7; bases outside the gene matches: 7. The CDR3 is 15 amino acids. The CDR3, as DNA: TGTGCCAGCAGTTTGTGGCGGGGGGGCCAGAATGAGCAGTTCTTC. Residues: CASSLWRGGQNEQFF.

On this clone: A junction end diverges from the germline sequence, so it may reflect a read error. The chain links TRBV7-7 to TRBJ2-5; 14 nucleotides agree with TRBD2. Germline V gene sequence: CDR1 SSHAT, CDR2 FNYEAQ (reference sequence). This CDR3 has 16 amino acids. The CDR3 loop reads CASSLGLAGVQETQYF. CDR3 sequence (DNA): TGTGCTAGCAGCTTGGGACTAGCGGGGGTCCAAGAGACCCAGTACTTC.

The chain has TRBV5-1 and TRBJ1-3, with D possibly matching TRBD1 (5 bases). CDR3 size: 15 residues. Trimming left V 4 bases short and J 4 bases short, with 15 bases between. The germline V gene has CDR1 SGHRS and CDR2 YFSETQ. As DNA, the CDR3 is TGCGCCAGCAGCCTGGACACAGCCTCAGGAAACACCATATATTTT. Amino acid sequence: CASSLDTASGNTIYF.

This clone was seen just once. The chain joins TRBV7-9 to TRBJ2-1, with 9 positions matching TRBD2. V trimming: 8 bases; J trimming: 7 bases; junction bases outside the gene matches: 9. The CDR3 totals 14 residues. Germline CDR1 is SEHNR and CDR2 is FQNEAQ (reference sequence). The DNA for the CDR3 is TGTGCCAGCGGTCGCGGGAGGGCCGGGAATGAGCAGTTCTTC. Its protein product is CASGRGRAGNEQFF.

This clone was detected only a few times. This chain links TRBV5-4 with TRBJ1-5; unclear D gene. The CDR3 is 15 residues long. V was trimmed by 0 bases and J by 2 bases, leaving 9 bases between them. Looked up from germline, CDR1 is SGHNT and CDR2 is YYREEE (reference sequence). The CDR3 DNA sequence: TGTGCCAGCAGCTTGGACATTTCAGGCAATCAGCCCCAGCATTTT. Its translation: CASSLDISGNQPQHF. Full variable domain (remainder filled in from reference TRBV5-4 and TRBJ1-5): ETGVTQSPTHLIKTRGQQVTLRCSSQSGHNTVSWYQQALGQGPQFIFQYYREEENGRGNFPPRFSGLQFPNYSSELNVNALELDDSALYLCASSLDISGNQPQHFGDGTRLSIL.

The chain links TRBV30 to TRBJ2-1, with a tentative D call TRBD1 (6 bases). Germline V gene lookup returns CDR1 GTSNPN and CDR2 SVGIG (reference sequence). The CDR3 is made up of 13 amino acids. Trimming cost V 1 base and J 8 bases, with 12 bases left between them. The CDR3 bases are TGTGCCTGGAGTGGCTCCACAGGGCATGAGCAGTTCTTC. Encoded protein: CAWSGSTGHEQFF. Full variable domain (remainder filled in from reference TRBV30 and TRBJ2-1): SQTIHQWPATLVQPVGSPLSLECTVEGTSNPNLYWYRQAAGRGLQLLFYSVGIGQISSEVPQNLSASRPQDRQFILSSKKLLLSDSGFYLCAWSGSTGHEQFFGPGTRLTVL.

The rearrangement uses TRBV30 and TRBJ1-5; no clear D gene. The CDR3 spans 14 residues. Per the germline V gene, CDR1 is GTSNPN and CDR2 is SVGIG (reference sequence). V gave up 0 bases and J gave up 1 base, with 7 bases separating them. This chain's CDR3 is CAWSVSVSNQPQHF. The CDR3 DNA is TGTGCCTGGAGTGTGTCGGTGAGCAATCAGCCCCAGCATTTT.

The CDR3 loop reads CASSFSLTQYF. CDR3 DNA: TGTGCCAGCAGTTTTTCCCTAACGCAGTATTTT. This chain links TRBV12-3 or TRBV12-4 with TRBJ2-3; D ambiguous. V was clipped by 3 bases and J by 9 bases, with 7 bases between them. The CDR3 sequence is 11 residues long.

This clone was seen once. The chain combines TRBV21-1 with TRBJ2-3; TRBD1 is the table's D call and was not checked against the DNA. TRBV21-1 is labeled a pseudogene. The CDR3 covers 15 residues. The CDR3 DNA reads TGTGCCAGCAGCAAATCGGGACAGGGTACAGATACGCAGTATTTT. Amino acids: CASSKSGQGTDTQYF.

This clone has a single count. The chain links TRBV3-1 (or the pseudogene TRBV3-2) to TRBJ1-1; the match to TRBD1 covers 7 bases. The ends lost 3 bases at V and 2 bases at J; junction bases unmatched: 9. The CDR3 totals 16 residues. Per germline, CDR1 LGHDT and CDR2 YNNKEL (reference sequence). Here the CDR3 DNA reads TGTGCCAGCAGCCAGGGGTGGGGACAGCTAAACACTGAAGCTTTCTTT. As protein: CASSQGWGQLNTEAFF.

V gene TRBV6-4 combines with J gene TRBJ2-1; unclear D gene. The germline gives CDR1 MRHNA, CDR2 SNTAGT. CDR3 length: 15 amino acids. The V end lost 4 bases, the J end lost 0 bases, and 10 bases lay between the germline ends. CDR3 DNA sequence: TGTGCCAGCAGTGTTCGAGAGAGCTCCTACAATGAGCAGTTCTTC. It codes for CASSVRESSYNEQFF.

This clone was detected once. This rearrangement joins TRBV5-4 to TRBJ2-7, with D maybe TRBD1 (6 bases). Germline loops: CDR1 SGHNT, CDR2 YYREEE (reference sequence). The CDR3 extends over 15 amino acids. Trimming took 3 bases from V and 5 from J, leaving 18 bases between them. The CDR3 DNA follows: TGTGCCAGCAGCTCTACCGGGACACCAGGGAACGAGCAGTACTTC. The encoded protein is CASSSTGTPGNEQYF.

The CDR3 DNA reads as TGTGCCAGCAGCCTGAAACCGGGAGACAGACAAAGCAATCAGCCCCAGCATTTT. Translating it yields CASSLKPGDRQSNQPQHF. V is TRBV11-3 and J is TRBJ1-5, with a weak D call TRBD1 (5 bases). V was clipped by 5 bases and J by 1 base, with 21 bases between them. Germline assignment: CDR1 SGHNT and CDR2 YENEEA. The CDR3 extends over 18 amino acids.

This chain connects TRBV6-5 to TRBJ2-7; no clear D gene. The CDR3 totals 12 residues. Germline assignment: CDR1 MNHEY and CDR2 SVGAGI. V gave up 5 bases and J gave up 4 bases, with 9 bases separating them. CDR3 nucleotide sequence: TGTGCCAGCAGTACAACAATATACGAGCAGTACTTC. Its translation is CASSTTIYEQYF.

The V gene is TRBV11-2, the J gene TRBJ2-7; TRBD2 matches 11 bases. The CDR3 is made up of 17 amino acids. Germline values: CDR1 SGHAT, CDR2 FQNNGV. The ends lost 2 bases at V and 4 bases at J; junction bases unmatched: 10. The CDR3 sequence: CASSLTSGGPLTYEQYF. Written as DNA, the CDR3 is TGTGCCAGCAGCTTAACTAGCGGGGGCCCGCTAACTTACGAGCAGTACTTC.

The chain's CDR3 is CATSRDTQGTRYNEQFF. The CDR3 DNA is TGTGCCACCAGCAGAGATACGCAGGGGACGAGATACAATGAGCAGTTCTTC. This rearrangement joins TRBV15 to TRBJ2-1, with D tentatively TRBD1 (6 bases). V shed 0 bases and J shed 4 bases, with 16 bases lying between them. Per germline, CDR1 LNHNV and CDR2 YYDKDF (reference sequence). The CDR3 is made up of 17 amino acids.

V gene TRBV28 combines with J gene TRBJ2-3, with D hard to call. This CDR3 region has 13 residues. The ends were cut back, 6 bases at V and 2 bases at J, with 9 bases in the middle. Germline values: CDR1 MDHEN, CDR2 SYDVKM. The CDR3 nucleotides read TGTGCCAGCAGGACTGCTGCCACAGATACGCAGTATTTT. Translated, it gives CASRTAATDTQYF.

The genes are TRBV28 and TRBJ1-2; D gene unclear. The V end lost 7 bases, the J end lost 6 bases, and 6 bases lay between the germline ends. CDR1 MDHEN and CDR2 SYDVKM come from the germline V gene. This CDR3 comprises 10 residues. This CDR3 is CASKRDGYTF. The CDR3 DNA reads as TGTGCCAGCAAGAGGGATGGCTACACCTTC.

This clone was seen only a few times. The chain links TRBV7-8 to TRBJ2-3; D might be TRBD2 (6 bases). Trimming took 4 bases from V and 4 from J, leaving 15 bases between them. From germline, CDR1 is SGHVS and CDR2 FQNEAQ. This CDR3 is built from 15 residues. CDR3 in amino acids: CASSSRLVRADTQYF. CDR3 nucleotides: TGTGCCAGCAGCTCAAGACTAGTGCGGGCAGATACGCAGTATTTT. Filled out from reference TRBV7-8 and TRBJ2-3, the complete variable domain reads GAGVSQSPRYKVAKRGQDVALRCDPISGHVSLFWYQQALGQGPEFLTYFQNEAQLDKSGLPSDRFFAERPEGSVSTLKIQRTQQEDSAVYLCASSSRLVRADTQYFGPGTRLTVL.

V is TRBV2 and J is TRBJ2-3, with TRBD1 as a possible D gene (5 bases). The ends were cut back, 6 bases at V and 4 bases at J, with 11 bases in the middle. There are 13 residues in the CDR3. Germline assignment: CDR1 SNHLY and CDR2 FYNNEI. The CDR3 here is CASRFGRADTQYF. The CDR3 coding sequence is TGTGCCAGCAGATTTGGCAGGGCAGATACGCAGTATTTT.

The V call is TRBV27, the J call TRBJ1-1; D may be TRBD1 (5 bases). Germline assignment: CDR1 MNHEY and CDR2 SMNVEV (reference sequence). The CDR3 extends over 15 amino acids. Trimming removed 0 bases at V and 4 bases at J, with 12 bases between. CDR3 protein: CASSLSATELTEAFF. In nucleotides, the CDR3 is TGTGCCAGCAGTTTATCCGCGACAGAACTCACTGAAGCTTTCTTT.

V gene TRBV11-2 combines with J gene TRBJ1-1; tentatively, D is TRBD1 (6 bases). The CDR3 contains 13 residues. The V end lost 2 bases, the J end lost 7 bases, and 11 bases lay between the germline ends. CDR1 SGHAT and CDR2 FQNNGV come from the germline V gene. The CDR3 nucleotides read TGTGCCAGCAGCTTACAGGGGTGGAATGAAGCTTTCTTT. Encoded protein: CASSLQGWNEAFF.

This chain links TRBV4-1 with TRBJ1-1; D remains unclear. The germline V gene encodes CDR1 MGHRA and CDR2 YSYEKL. The CDR3 totals 14 residues. Trimming pared 0 bases from V and 4 bases from J, leaving 9 bases between. In DNA, the CDR3 is TGCGCCAGCAGCCAAGATTGGAGGGCCACTGAAGCTTTCTTT. Residues: CASSQDWRATEAFF.

The chain joins TRBV6-5 to TRBJ2-1, with TRBD2 identical over 7 bases. V shed 8 bases and J 3 bases; nucleotides not matched to a gene: 10. Germline V gives CDR1 MNHEY, CDR2 SVGAGI. The CDR3 covers 15 residues. The CDR3 DNA reads as TGTGCCAGCGCCCTGGGGCTAGCGGTCTACAATGAGCAGTTCTTC. Translation: CASALGLAVYNEQFF.

This chain connects TRBV3-1 (or the pseudogene TRBV3-2) to TRBJ1-3; a possible D gene is TRBD1 (6 bases). V was trimmed by 5 bases and J by 4 bases, leaving 9 bases between them. Germline lookup yields CDR1 LGHDT and CDR2 YNNKEL (reference sequence). The CDR3 length is 13 residues. The CDR3 reads CASSGRGGNTIYF. For the CDR3, the DNA is TGTGCCAGCAGCGGGAGGGGGGGAAACACCATATATTTT.